These T cell receptor beta chains were read from a single sample in a study of shared clonotypes between healthy human individuals. Profiled with immunoSEQ multiplex PCR; TCRdb holds only in-frame clones, not every one. This table has under 1,100,000 clones, around 75% appearing once. Sequenced input: memory CD4+ T cells sorted from blood. The receptors were gathered from a young man in good health. Each CDR3 is given with its conserved first and last residue. A D gene is named only where the DNA matches it firmly. The listing skips clone size in some rows; elsewhere it reads once, few, many or a size class.

>once|TRBJ2-1|TRBV2|.
TGTGCCAGCATTGGAGACGTCTACAATGAGCAGTTCTTC
CASIGDVYNEQFF
>.|TRBJ2-6|TRBV4-3|.
TGCGCCAGCAGCCAAGATCGGAGCCTTAGTTCCGACTCTGGGGCCAACGTCCTGACTTTC
CASSQDRSLSSDSGANVLTF
>many|TRBJ2-1|TRBV6-5|.
TGTGCCAGCAGTCAGGGTACCAATGAGCAGTTCTTC
CASSQGTNEQFF
>.|TRBJ2-1|TRBV6-4|.
TGTGCCAGCAGTGACTTACTGCGGGGTTACAATGAGCAGTTCTTC
CASSDLLRGYNEQFF
>.|TRBJ2-7|TRBV7-2|TRBD2
TGTGCCAGCAGCTTAGGGGCTAGCGGGGGCCGCGAGCAGTACTTC
CASSLGASGGREQYF
>.|TRBJ2-7|TRBV19|.
TGTGCCAGTAGTATTCCAGGGACCTACGAGCAGTACTTC
CASSIPGTYEQYF
>.|TRBJ2-3|TRBV28|.
TGTGCCAGCAGCCCTGACAGCCGCACAGATACGCAGTATTTT
CASSPDSRTDTQYF
>.|TRBJ1-1|TRBV5-1|.
TGCGCCAGCAGCTTGGGGGTAAACACTGAAGCTTTCTTT
CASSLGVNTEAFF
>.|TRBJ2-2|TRBV11-2|.
TGTGCCAGCACCCAGACCGGGGAGCTGTTTTTT
CASTQTGELFF
>.|TRBJ2-1|TRBV2|TRBD2
TGTGCCAGCAGATCTCGGGCTAGCGGGAACAATGAGCAGTTCTTC
CASRSRASGNNEQFF
>.|TRBJ2-1|TRBV4-1|TRBD2
TGCGCCAGCAGCCAGCCGAGACTAGCGGGGGGTCGGTACAATGAGCAGTTCTTC
CASSQPRLAGGRYNEQFF
>.|TRBJ1-2|TRBV7-9|TRBD1
TGTGCCAGCAGCTTAGTTACAGGGGGATTAAGGGACTATGGCTACACCTTC
CASSLVTGGLRDYGYTF
>.|TRBJ2-7|TRBV9|.
TGTGCCAGCAGCCCACTGGGTAGCTCCTACGAGCAGTACTTC
CASSPLGSSYEQYF
>.|TRBJ1-5|TRBV9|.
TGTGCCAGCAGGGGGACACTTAACTGGGGCAATCAGCCCCAGCATTTT
CASRGTLNWGNQPQHF
>.|TRBJ2-7|TRBV7-4|.
TGTGCCAGCAGCTTAGGACGGGCCCAAATCTACGAGCAGTACTTC
CASSLGRAQIYEQYF
>few|TRBJ1-5|TRBV2|TRBD1
TGTGCCAGCACTGGGACAGGGCGGGATCAGCCCCAGCATTTT
CASTGTGRDQPQHF
>.|TRBJ2-3|TRBV6-6|TRBD2
TGTGCCAGCAGTTACGGGGCTAGCGGCTACACAGATACGCAGTATTTT
CASSYGASGYTDTQYF
>.|TRBJ2-7|TRBV7-2|TRBD2
TGTGCCAGCAACCTAGCGGGAGAACGCTACGAGCAGTACTTC
CASNLAGERYEQYF
>.|TRBJ1-1|TRBV7-3|.
TGTGCCAGCAGCTTAGGTGAGAGGGCTGAAGCTTTCTTT
CASSLGERAEAFF
>.|TRBJ1-6|TRBV2|.
TGTGCCAGCACTGAAAAGAGCTCCTATAATTCACCCCTCCACTTT
CASTEKSSYNSPLHF
>.|TRBJ2-5|TRBV11-3|.
TGTGCCAGCAGCTTGGGCCCTGGGGGGACCCAGTACTTC
CASSLGPGGTQYF
>few|TRBJ2-7|TRBV7-2|.
TGTGCCAGCAGCTCCCTTGACAGAGGCGAGCAGTACTTC
CASSSLDRGEQYF
>.|TRBJ1-2|TRBV27|.
TGTGCCAGCAGTTTCGACGGGTTTGACTATGGCTACACCTTC
CASSFDGFDYGYTF
>.|TRBJ2-6|TRBV5-8|.
TGTGCCAGCAGCCTTGGCTTCTCTGGGGCCAACGTCCTGACTTTC
CASSLGFSGANVLTF
>.|TRBJ2-7|TRBV11-2|TRBD2
TGTGCCAGCAGGTCCCCGGGACTAGATGGGTTTACGCAGTACTTC
CASRSPGLDGFTQYF
>.|TRBJ1-4|TRBV11-2|.
TGTGCCAGCAGCTTAGACAGGGGAGGAGAAAAACTGTTTTTT
CASSLDRGGEKLFF
>.|TRBJ2-7|TRBV7-8|.
TGTGCCAGCAGCTTAGACAGCGGCCGGTACGAGCAGTACTTC
CASSLDSGRYEQYF
>.|TRBJ2-3|TRBV11-3|.
TGTGCCAGCAGCGCCATTGGCGGTGTCACAGATACGCAGTATTTT
CASSAIGGVTDTQYF
>.|TRBJ2-7|TRBV10-2|.
TGCGCCAGCAGTCCCAGGGGGGGGACGCCCTACGAGCAGTACTTC
CASSPRGGTPYEQYF
>.|TRBJ1-1|TRBV30|.
TGTGCCTGGAACCCGGGACACCTGAACACTGAAGCTTTCTTT
CAWNPGHLNTEAFF
>once|TRBJ2-3|TRBV7-2|.
TGTGCCAGCAGCTTAGGAATAGCAGGGGGCACAGATACGCAGTATTTT
CASSLGIAGGTDTQYF
>.|TRBJ2-7|TRBV11-2|TRBD1
TGTGCCAGCAGTCCTTCAGGGGGCGACGTCTACGAGCAGTACTTC
CASSPSGGDVYEQYF
>.|TRBJ1-5|TRBV5-8|TRBD1
TGTGCCAGCAGCAGAGGACAGGCTAACAATCAGCCCCAGCATTTT
CASSRGQANNQPQHF
>.|TRBJ1-3|TRBV19|.
TGTGCCAGTAGTATATGGGGCAAATCTGGAAACACCATATATTTT
CASSIWGKSGNTIYF
>.|TRBJ2-3|TRBV27|.
TGTGCCAGCAGTATGCCTCTTGGCGGGACCAGCACAGATACGCAGTATTTT
CASSMPLGGTSTDTQYF
>.|TRBJ2-1|TRBV4-2|.
TGTGCCAGCAGCCAAAACCCTCCGGCCTCTGAGCAGTTCTTC
CASSQNPPASEQFF
>.|TRBJ1-5|TRBV19|.
TGTGCCACCCAGTCCGTTGGCCGCCAGCCCCAGCATTTT
CATQSVGRQPQHF